Sequencing of this T cell receptor (beta chain) was carried out in a study of cytomegalovirus exposure and HLA in healthy donors. Study-level background: Earlier findings included about 120 million unique TCR beta sequences obtained from 170 million or so T cells.

PCR involved 60 Vbeta and 13 Jbeta primers. TCRdb's table, derived via immunoSEQ multiplex PCR, lists solely in-frame clones and lacks some. The sample contains some 51,000 clones, roughly 77% of which appear only once. Comments on this clone: Its antigen remains unidentified.

Germline V lookup: CDR1 SGHTA, CDR2 FQGNSA. CDR3 length equals 16 residues. V was pared by 1 base and J by 7 bases, with 5 bases of the junction left unmatched. Findings and caveats of the study: What a later analysis reportedly showed was that an Asian-associated ancestry cluster had fewer N-insertions than the roughly 700-donor mean.

Donors showed nominal health when sampled, although they likely had unrecorded immune exposures. This chain uses TRBV7-2 with TRBJ2-1; 12 positions agree with TRBD2. Sequenced sample: PBMCs. This receptor was taken from a female donor in good health and CMV-seronegative. Here the CDR3 DNA reads TGTGCCAGCAGCTTAGTTGGACTAGCGGGGAAAAATGAGCAGTTCTTC. Protein product: CASSLVGLAGKNEQFF.